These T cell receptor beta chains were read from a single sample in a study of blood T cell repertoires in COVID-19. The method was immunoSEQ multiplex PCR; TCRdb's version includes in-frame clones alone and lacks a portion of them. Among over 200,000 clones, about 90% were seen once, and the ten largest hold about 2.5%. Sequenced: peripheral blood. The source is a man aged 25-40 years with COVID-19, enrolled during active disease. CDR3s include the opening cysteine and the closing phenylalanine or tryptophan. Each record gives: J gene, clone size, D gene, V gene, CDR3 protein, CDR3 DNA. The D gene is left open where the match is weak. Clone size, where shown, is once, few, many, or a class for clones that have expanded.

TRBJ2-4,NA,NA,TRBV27,CASSLFGLEAKNIQYF,TGTGCCAGCAGTTTATTTGGGCTGGAAGCCAAAAACATTCAGTACTTC
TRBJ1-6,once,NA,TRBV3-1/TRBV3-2,CASSQESDNNSPLHF,TGTGCCAGCAGCCAAGAGTCAGACAATAATTCACCCCTCCACTTT
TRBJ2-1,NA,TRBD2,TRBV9,CASTRTSGNNEQFF,TGTGCCAGCACCCGGACTAGCGGCAACAATGAGCAGTTCTTC
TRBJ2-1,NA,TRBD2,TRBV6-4,CASSILAGAYNEQFF,TGTGCCAGCAGCATACTAGCGGGGGCGTACAATGAGCAGTTCTTC
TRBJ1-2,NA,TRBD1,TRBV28,CASSQRDRADYGYTF,TGTGCCAGCAGCCAGCGGGACAGGGCAGACTATGGCTACACCTTC
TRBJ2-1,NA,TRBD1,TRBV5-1,CASSLSGGNEQFF,TGCGCCAGCAGCCTTTCAGGGGGCAATGAGCAGTTCTTC
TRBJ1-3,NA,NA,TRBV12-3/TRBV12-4,CASSSNGFTIYF,TGTGCCAGCAGTTCGAACGGGTTCACCATATATTTT
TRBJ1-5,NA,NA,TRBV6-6,CASSFGRDSNQPQHF,TGTGCCAGCAGTTTCGGTAGAGATAGCAATCAGCCCCAGCATTTT
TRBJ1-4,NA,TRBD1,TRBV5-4,CASSSGGQGPLMAEKLFF,TGTGCCAGCAGCTCGGGGGGACAGGGGCCACTGATGGCTGAAAAACTGTTTTTT
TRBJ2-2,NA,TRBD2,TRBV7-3,CASSTTGTSGRGELFF,TGTGCCAGCAGCACAACCGGGACTAGCGGGAGAGGGGAGCTGTTTTTT
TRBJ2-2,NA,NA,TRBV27,CASSRGYRDTGELFF,TGTGCCAGCAGTCGGGGGTACAGAGACACCGGGGAGCTGTTTTTT
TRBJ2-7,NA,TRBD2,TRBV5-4,CASSSRTSGRSYEQYF,TGTGCCAGCAGCTCAAGGACTAGCGGGAGAAGCTACGAGCAGTACTTC
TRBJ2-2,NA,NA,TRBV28,CASTLVSGSANTGELFF,TGTGCCAGCACCCTTGTATCGGGATCCGCGAACACCGGGGAGCTGTTTTTT
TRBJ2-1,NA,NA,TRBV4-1,CASSPQDWDEQFF,TGCGCCAGCAGCCCCCAGGACTGGGATGAGCAGTTCTTC
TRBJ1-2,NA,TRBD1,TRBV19,CASSIAQGAIEGYTF,TGTGCCAGTAGTATAGCCCAGGGGGCGATTGAAGGCTACACCTTC
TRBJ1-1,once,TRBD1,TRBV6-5,CASSYPGQLNTEAFF,TGTGCCAGCAGTTACCCGGGACAGTTGAACACTGAAGCTTTCTTT
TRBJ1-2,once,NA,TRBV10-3,CAISGASGIDYGYTF,TGTGCCATCAGTGGAGCGTCAGGGATCGACTATGGCTACACCTTC
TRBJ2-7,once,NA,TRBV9,CASSVASAYTYEQYF,TGTGCCAGCAGCGTAGCTTCTGCATACACCTACGAGCAGTACTTC
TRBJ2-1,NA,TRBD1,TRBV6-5,CASKGTGVTNNEQFF,TGTGCCAGCAAGGGGACAGGGGTTACTAACAATGAGCAGTTCTTC
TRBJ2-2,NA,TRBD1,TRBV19,CASRGQGGTLIGELFF,TGTGCCAGTAGGGGACAGGGAGGGACGCTCATCGGGGAGCTGTTTTTT
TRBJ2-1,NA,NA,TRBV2,CASSGQGYNEQFF,TGTGCCAGCAGTGGTCAGGGGTACAATGAGCAGTTCTTC
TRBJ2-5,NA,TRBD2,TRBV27,CASRGAGGETQYF,TGTGCCAGCAGAGGGGCGGGAGGGGAGACCCAGTACTTC
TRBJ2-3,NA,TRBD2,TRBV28,CASSSAGGTDTQYF,TGTGCCAGCTCCTCAGCGGGAGGGACAGATACGCAGTATTTT
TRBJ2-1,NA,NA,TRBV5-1,CASSWGGDNDNEQFF,TGCGCCAGCAGCTGGGGTGGGGACAACGACAATGAGCAGTTCTTC
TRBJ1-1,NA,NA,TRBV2,CASSNSGGWTEAFF,TGTGCCAGCAGCAACTCGGGGGGGTGGACTGAAGCTTTCTTT
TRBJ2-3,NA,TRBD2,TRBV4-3,CASSQGVASGGALMADTQYF,TGCGCCAGCAGCCAAGGAGTCGCTAGCGGGGGGGCCCTTATGGCAGATACGCAGTATTTT
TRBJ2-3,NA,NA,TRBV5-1,CASSSAIVAGVDTQYF,TGCGCCAGCAGCTCGGCGATCGTGGCAGGGGTCGATACGCAGTATTTT
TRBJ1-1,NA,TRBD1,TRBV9,CASSVGTATGTEAFF,TGTGCCAGCAGCGTGGGGACAGCAACGGGCACTGAAGCTTTCTTT
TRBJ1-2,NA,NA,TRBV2,CASRGLQGRANYGYTF,TGTGCCAGCAGAGGATTGCAGGGGAGAGCTAACTATGGCTACACCTTC
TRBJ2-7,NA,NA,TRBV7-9,CASSKDLNEQYF,TGTGCCAGCAGCAAGGACTTGAACGAGCAGTACTTC
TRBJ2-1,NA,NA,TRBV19,CASSIGAGHISYNEQFF,TGTGCCAGTAGTATTGGAGCGGGCCACATCTCCTACAATGAGCAGTTCTTC
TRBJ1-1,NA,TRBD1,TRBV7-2,CASSGRQGVTEAFF,TGTGCCAGCAGCGGTCGACAGGGAGTAACTGAAGCTTTCTTT
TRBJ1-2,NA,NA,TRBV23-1,CASSGGGEGNYGYTF,TGCGCCAGCAGTGGCGGGGGCGAGGGTAACTATGGCTACACCTTC
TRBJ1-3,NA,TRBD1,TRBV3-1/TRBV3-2,CASSPQGGAGNTIYF,TGTGCCAGCAGCCCTCAGGGGGGCGCTGGAAACACCATATATTTT
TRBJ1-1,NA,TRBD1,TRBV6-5,CASRQGLGTEAFF,TGTGCCAGCAGACAGGGGCTAGGCACTGAAGCTTTCTTT
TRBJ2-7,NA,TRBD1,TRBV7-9,CASSYRTGFSYEQYF,TGTGCCAGCAGCTATAGGACAGGGTTCTCCTACGAGCAGTACTTC
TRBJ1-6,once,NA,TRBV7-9,CASSLGGGRNSPLHF,TGTGCCAGCAGCCTGGGGGGGGGTCGGAATTCACCCCTCCACTTT
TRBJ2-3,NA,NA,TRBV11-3,CASSFTAGTDTQYF,TGTGCCAGCAGCTTTACAGCGGGCACAGATACGCAGTATTTT
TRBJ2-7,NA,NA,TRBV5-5,CASSPHWGAYEQYF,TGTGCCAGCAGCCCGCATTGGGGGGCCTACGAGCAGTACTTC
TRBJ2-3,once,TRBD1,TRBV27,CASSFRTGAADTQYF,TGTGCCAGCAGTTTCCGGACAGGGGCGGCAGATACGCAGTATTTT
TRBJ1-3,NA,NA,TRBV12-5,CASGPRGNTIYF,TGTGCTAGTGGTCCCCGGGGAAACACCATATATTTT
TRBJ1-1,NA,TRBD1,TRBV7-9,CASSHRDRGHGMGEAFF,TGTGCCAGCAGCCACCGGGACAGGGGCCACGGAATGGGTGAAGCTTTCTTT
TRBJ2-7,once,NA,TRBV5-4,CASSLGTGFYEQYF,TGTGCCAGCAGCTTGGGCACAGGGTTCTACGAGCAGTACTTC
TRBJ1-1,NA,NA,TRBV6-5,CASSYARTDMNTEAFF,TGTGCCAGCAGTTACGCCCGGACAGACATGAACACTGAAGCTTTCTTT
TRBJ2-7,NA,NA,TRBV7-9,CASSPARVHEQYF,TGTGCCAGCAGCCCCGCCCGAGTCCACGAGCAGTACTTC
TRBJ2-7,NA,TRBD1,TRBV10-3,CAISEGTGGIHEQYF,TGTGCCATCAGTGAGGGGACAGGGGGCATCCACGAGCAGTACTTC
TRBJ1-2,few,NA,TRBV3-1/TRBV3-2,CASSQFTGPNYGYTF,TGTGCCAGCAGCCAGTTTACAGGGCCAAACTATGGCTACACCTTC
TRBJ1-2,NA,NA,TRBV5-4,CASSREDRNYGYTF,TGTGCCAGCAGCCGGGAGGACAGAAACTATGGCTACACCTTC
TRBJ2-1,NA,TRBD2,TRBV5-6,CASSLGGGSYNEQFF,TGTGCCAGCAGCCTGGGCGGGGGCTCCTACAATGAGCAGTTCTTC